Reported below is one T cell receptor beta chain. Its target is unknown. The CDR3 is 17 amino acids. The germline V gene has CDR1 PRHDT and CDR2 FYEKMQ (reference sequence). V lost 1 base and J 0 bases, leaving 15 bases between the germline ends. A 1 in 200,000 to 1 in 1 million T cell depth was the sequencing target. Clones were read by immunoSEQ multiplex PCR, and TCRdb kept only the in-frame ones, dropping some. The data show 190,000 or so clones, over 60% seen once. This specimen belongs to a study of cytotoxic CD8 clonotypes in ibrutinib-treated CLL. Overall study results and limits: Higher clonality was seen at ibrutinib response and a return toward baseline at progression.

The TCR comes from a human donor with chronic lymphocytic leukemia. The chain couples TRBV13 to TRBJ1-1; D is unclear. Source: PBMCs, taken after 24 months of ibrutinib treatment. CDR3 protein: CASSLVPGIWLNTEAFF. CDR3 nucleotide sequence: TGTGCCAGCAGCTTAGTGCCGGGAATCTGGTTGAACACTGAAGCTTTCTTT.